These 23 T cell receptor beta chains were sequenced from one sample in a study of Graves' ophthalmopathy and Graves' hyperthyroidism. CDR3 regions of TCR beta were amplified from RNA transcripts. Second-round multiplex PCR came after a first-round RT-PCR that employed HTBI primers. TCRdb fed the multiplex PCR reads into MiXCR, producing one record per CDR3 protein. The sample shows about 700,000 distinct CDR3 sequences, 40% of them seen only once. Sequencing was performed on peripheral blood. These receptors originate from an adult man with Graves' ophthalmopathy.

This clonotype was picked up many times. The V and J genes are TRBV29-1 and TRBJ1-4, with 9 bases aligning to TRBD1. Looked up from germline, CDR1 is SQVTM and CDR2 is ANQGSEA. The CDR3 length is 13 residues. V lost 6 bases to trimming and J lost 11 bases; unmatched junction nucleotides: 10. CDR3: CSVWDRARGKLFF. Written as DNA, the CDR3 is TGCAGCGTCTGGGACAGGGCGAGGGGTAAACTGTTTTTT. The full variable domain, rest sourced from reference TRBV29-1 and TRBJ1-4, is SAVISQKPSRDICQRGTSLTIQCQVDSQVTMMFWYRQQPGQSLTLIATANQGSEATYESGFVIDKFPISRPNLTFSTLTVSNMSPEDSSIYLCSVWDRARGKLFFGSGTQLSVL.

This clonotype was recorded many times. The chain carries TRBV7-2 and TRBJ2-7; TRBD2 aligns across 15 bases. The V gene's germline CDR1 is SGHTA and CDR2 FQGNSA. There are 16 residues in the CDR3. V lost 0 bases and J lost 6; bases outside the gene matches: 3. The CDR3: CASSLATGLAGGEQYF. DNA for the CDR3: TGTGCCAGCAGCTTAGCGACGGGACTAGCGGGAGGCGAGCAGTACTTC.

The J gene is TRBJ2-7, the V gene TRBV29-1, with 7 bases identical to TRBD1. The J segment lost 3 bases and the V segment lost 0 bases, leaving 5 bases of the junction unmatched. The CDR3 covers 14 residues. Germline values: CDR1 SQVTM, CDR2 ANQGSEA. The CDR3 sequence: CSVEEQGHFYEQYF. CDR3 sequence (DNA): TGCAGCGTTGAAGAACAGGGGCACTTCTACGAGCAGTACTTC.

This chain joins TRBV12-3 or TRBV12-4 and TRBJ1-5; unclear D gene. This CDR3 is 17 amino acids long. Trimming removed 0 bases at V and 2 bases at J, with 14 bases between. The CDR3 DNA reads as TGTGCCAGCAGTTTAGCGCTGGCTGCCGGGGGCAATCAGCCCCAGCATTTT. This translates into CASSLALAAGGNQPQHF.

This clonotype was observed at least ten times. The CDR3 DNA reads TGTGCCATCAGTGAGTCGGTCCTAGCGGGAGGCTACGAGCAGTACTTC. Amino acid sequence: CAISESVLAGGYEQYF. This sequence joins TRBV10-3 and TRBJ2-7; 11 bases line up with TRBD2. The CDR3 is 16 residues long. Germline V lookup: CDR1 ENHRY, CDR2 SYGVKD. V lost 0 bases, J lost 3 bases, and 4 bases stayed unmatched.

The chain carries TRBV20-1 and TRBJ2-3; perhaps TRBD1 as D (6 bases). Germline V gene lookup returns CDR1 DFQATT and CDR2 SNEGSKA (reference sequence). The germline V and J ends were trimmed by 6 bases and 2 bases, with 15 bases remaining between them. The CDR3 has 14 residues. CDR3 sequence reads: CSASRQEITDTQYF. The CDR3 DNA follows: TGCAGTGCCTCAAGACAGGAGATCACAGATACGCAGTATTTT.

This clonotype was seen repeatedly, ten times or more. The chain couples TRBV2 to TRBJ2-2; D gene uncertain. The CDR3 contains 15 residues. Germline values: CDR1 SNHLY, CDR2 FYNNEI. The V end lost 6 bases, the J end lost 4 bases, and 15 bases lay between the germline ends. DNA of the CDR3: TGTGCCAGCAGCGGTCGCCAGGCCTCCACCGGGGAGCTGTTTTTT. This sequence encodes CASSGRQASTGELFF.

CDR3 nucleotide sequence: TGTGCCAGCAGTGAGGACAGGGGGCGAGAGACCCAGCATTTT. Translated: CASSEDRGRETQHF. The V and J genes are TRBV25-1 and TRBJ1-5, with 11 bases fitting TRBD1. The CDR3 contains 14 residues. The germline V gene encodes CDR1 MGHDK and CDR2 SYGVNS. The trim removed 3 bases at V and 11 bases at J, leaving 6 bases unmatched. The full variable domain, in which reference TRBV25-1 and TRBJ1-5 provide the parts outside the CDR3, is EADIYQTPRYLVIGTGKKITLECSQTMGHDKMYWYQQDPGMELHLIHYSYGVNSTEKGDLSSESTVSRIRTEHFPLTLESARPSHTSQYLCASSEDRGRETQHFGDGTRLSIL.

This chain links TRBV12-3 or TRBV12-4 with TRBJ1-2; 9 nucleotides match TRBD1. The junction had 8 bases not matched to a gene; V was cut back by 1 base and J by 8 bases. The CDR3 is 15 amino acids. The CDR3 region is CASSLEYRGLKGYTF. CDR3 coding DNA: TGTGCCAGCAGTTTAGAATACAGGGGGCTAAAGGGCTACACCTTC.

This clonotype was picked up one time. The rearrangement uses TRBV25-1 and TRBJ1-4; TRBD1 agrees at 9 bases. After removal of 7 bases from V and 5 bases from J, the junction contained 5 bases not matched to a gene. The CDR3 is made up of 14 amino acids. The germline V gene encodes CDR1 MGHDK and CDR2 SYGVNS. The CDR3 loop reads CASNKDRGNEKLFF. CDR3 nucleotide sequence: TGTGCCAGCAATAAGGACAGGGGAAATGAAAAACTGTTTTTT.

Comment on this clonotype: The CDR3 does not close with the conserved phenylalanine or tryptophan, likely indicating a read error. It is unclear where the CDR3 begins or ends on the DNA, so no DNA is shown, and the CDR3 is as TCRdb lists it. The chain couples TRBV29-1 to TRBJ2-6; TRBD1 is the table's D call and was not checked against the DNA. The CDR3 has 8 residues if both end residues are counted. Per the germline V gene, CDR1 is SQVTM and CDR2 is ANQGSEA. This chain's CDR3 is CSVEVARG.

This clonotype was counted only a few times. This chain joins TRBV5-4 and TRBJ1-6, with D hard to call. Between the trimmed V and J ends, which lost 9 bases and 3 bases, there was a span of 7 bases. From germline, CDR1 is SGHNT and CDR2 YYREEE (reference sequence). This CDR3 has 12 amino acids. The CDR3 sequence is CATSFYNSPLHF. The CDR3 nucleotides read TGTGCCACCTCCTTCTATAATTCACCCCTCCACTTT.

The CDR3 is CASSARVATDTQYF. CDR3 sequence (DNA): TGTGCCAGCAGCGCAAGGGTCGCAACGGATACGCAGTATTTT. The chain joins TRBV7-2 to TRBJ2-3; D remains unclear. This CDR3 region has 14 residues. Germline loops: CDR1 SGHTA, CDR2 FQGNSA. V was trimmed by 5 bases and J by 6 bases, leaving 15 bases between them.

This clonotype showed up many times. V gene TRBV10-1 combines with J gene TRBJ1-2; D uncertain. Between the trimmed V and J ends, which lost 2 bases and 4 bases, there was a span of 8 bases. CDR1 WNHNN and CDR2 SYGVQD come from the germline V gene (reference sequence). The CDR3 runs 13 residues. The DNA of the CDR3 is TGCGCCAGCAGTGAGGGACCCCTCTATGGCTACACCTTC. This sequence encodes CASSEGPLYGYTF.

The chain has TRBV12-3 or TRBV12-4 and TRBJ2-5; 10 bases align to TRBD2. The better agreement between TRBJ2-7 and the DNA end casts doubt on the J call. The length of the CDR3 is 14 residues. Here the CDR3 reads CASSTASGGYEQYF. Written as DNA, the CDR3 is TGTGCCAGCAGCACGGCTAGCGGGGGCTACGAGCAGTACTTC.

In this sample, this clonotype turned up a few times. The chain couples TRBV20-1 to TRBJ2-7, with 11 bases identical to TRBD2. V shed 7 bases and J 1 base; nucleotides not matched to a gene: 9. CDR3 length: 15 residues. CDR1 and CDR2 (germline): DFQATT, SNEGSKA (reference sequence). The CDR3: CSVDEGLADSYEQYF. The CDR3 coding sequence is TGCAGTGTAGATGAGGGACTAGCGGATTCCTACGAGCAGTACTTC.

This clonotype was seen repeatedly, ten times or more. J is TRBJ2-7 and V is TRBV15, with 9 bases identical to TRBD1. J was trimmed by 7 bases and V by 3 bases; bases with no gene match: 13. Looked up from germline, CDR1 is LNHNV and CDR2 is YYDKDF (reference sequence). CDR3 size: 16 residues. The CDR3 sequence: CATSRLPRTGESEQYF. In DNA, the CDR3 is TGTGCCACCAGCAGGCTTCCGCGGACAGGGGAGTCGGAGCAGTACTTC.

The chain recombines TRBV25-1 with TRBJ1-1; 12 bases fit TRBD1. The J segment lost 4 bases and the V segment lost 11 bases, leaving 14 bases of the junction unmatched. The CDR3 covers 16 residues. The germline V gene has CDR1 MGHDK and CDR2 SYGVNS. CDR3 amino acids: CAWRGQGAPPRTEAFF. In DNA, the CDR3 is TGTGCCTGGAGGGGACAGGGGGCCCCCCCACGCACTGAAGCTTTCTTT.

This clonotype was counted ten times or more. V is TRBV2 and J is TRBJ1-2; 7 nucleotides agree with TRBD1. V gave up 6 bases and J gave up 2 bases; unmatched junction bases: 3. CDR1 is SNHLY, CDR2 FYNNEI, per germline. The CDR3 has 13 residues. The CDR3 sequence: CASRPTGNYGYTF. Here the CDR3 DNA reads TGTGCCAGCAGACCGACAGGGAACTATGGCTACACCTTC.

Details on this clonotype: Mismatch with germline at one junction end may stem from a read error. The chain uses TRBV15 and TRBJ1-2; 10 bases map to TRBD1. The CDR3 contains 14 residues. CDR1 and CDR2 from the germline V gene are LNHNV and YYDKDF (reference sequence). In DNA form, the CDR3 reads TGTGCCAGCAGCCGGGGACAGGGGTACTATGGCTACACCTTC. This codes for CASSRGQGYYGYTF.

V usage is TRBV7-9 and J usage is TRBJ2-7; TRBD1 matches at 7 bases. The CDR3 runs to 13 residues. V lost 5 bases and J lost 5; bases outside the gene matches: 6. Germline V gene lookup returns CDR1 SEHNR and CDR2 FQNEAQ (reference sequence). CDR3 region: CASSPTGSDEQYF. The DNA of the CDR3 is TGTGCCAGCAGCCCGACAGGGAGCGACGAGCAGTACTTC.

This clonotype was recorded many times. J is TRBJ2-7 and V is TRBV19; D remains unclear. V was trimmed by 4 bases and J by 5 bases, leaving 15 bases between them. Germline V gives CDR1 LNHDA, CDR2 SQIVND (reference sequence). The CDR3 covers 14 residues. The CDR3 DNA reads TGTGCCAGTAGTAGTGCCTCCGACTGGAACGAGCAGTACTTC. The encoded protein is CASSSASDWNEQYF.

This clonotype was counted only a few times. V usage is TRBV29-1 and J usage is TRBJ2-5; perhaps D is TRBD1 or TRBD2 (6 bases each). Trimming removed 4 bases from V and 0 bases from J, with 27 bases in between. Germline assignment: CDR1 SQVTM and CDR2 ANQGSEA. The CDR3 is made up of 19 amino acids. CDR3 DNA: TGCAGCGTTGTTGAAGGCCGGACACCTCAAGGGGGGAACCAAGAGACCCAGTACTTC. Its translation is CSVVEGRTPQGGNQETQYF. Variable domain in full (rest from reference TRBV29-1 and TRBJ2-5): SAVISQKPSRDICQRGTSLTIQCQVDSQVTMMFWYRQQPGQSLTLIATANQGSEATYESGFVIDKFPISRPNLTFSTLTVSNMSPEDSSIYLCSVVEGRTPQGGNQETQYFGPGTRLLVL.